What follows are 21 T cell receptor beta chains derived from one specimen sequenced in a study of regulatory T cells in long-lasting Graves disease. The time point: newly diagnosed GD, antithyroid drugs for less than 3 months. Isolated PBMC RNA provided the starting material for the TCR library. Through Arm-PCR of CDR3 regions and iRepertoire HTBI primers, TCR beta libraries were built. MiXCR, run by TCRdb on the multiplex PCR reads, gives a single entry per CDR3 protein. The sample shows around 230,000 distinct CDR3 sequences, around 18% of them seen only once. This sample comprised peripheral blood mononuclear cells (PBMCs), obtained at new diagnosis, from a patient treated with antithyroid drugs. These receptors were obtained from a female donor with Graves disease.

This clonotype was seen only a few times. The V call is TRBV20-1, the J call TRBJ2-7; the D gene is possibly TRBD2 (6 bases). There are 17 residues in the CDR3. Germline CDR1 reads DFQATT; CDR2 reads SNEGSKA (reference sequence). Trimming pared 0 bases from V and 5 bases from J, leaving 23 bases between. The CDR3 bases are TGCAGTGCTAGAGATGGGGAACAGCGGCAGGGAGGCGACGAGCAGTACTTC. Its protein is CSARDGEQRQGGDEQYF.

This clonotype was counted ten times or more. This chain links TRBV11-3 with TRBJ1-1; D remains ambiguous. V dropped 3 bases and J dropped 6 bases, with 8 bases sitting between them. Germline CDR1 SGHNT, CDR2 YENEEA. This CDR3 is built from 12 residues. The CDR3, as DNA: TGTGCCAGCAGCTTTTTGGGAGCTGAAGCTTTCTTT. This gives the protein CASSFLGAEAFF.

This clonotype was detected ten times or more. J is TRBJ1-3 and V is TRBV19; 11 bases fit TRBD1. Germline lookup yields CDR1 LNHDA and CDR2 SQIVND (reference sequence). The CDR3 sequence is 15 residues long. Trimming removed 7 bases from V and 4 bases from J; junction bases left unmatched: 6. CDR3 DNA: TGTGCCAGTACCCCGGACAGGGGGCACGGAAACACCATATATTTT. It translates to CASTPDRGHGNTIYF.

This clonotype occurred many times. The rearrangement links TRBV19 to TRBJ2-3, with 9 nucleotides matching TRBD2. The CDR3 covers 15 residues. The germline V gene encodes CDR1 LNHDA and CDR2 SQIVND (reference sequence). The V segment lost 5 bases and the J segment 4 bases; nucleotides outside the gene matches: 7. The CDR3 sequence is CASSLSGSGSDTQYF. The CDR3 DNA is TGTGCCAGTAGTCTTAGCGGGAGTGGCTCAGATACGCAGTATTTT. The whole variable domain, remainder taken from reference TRBV19 and TRBJ2-3, is DGGITQSPKYLFRKEGQNVTLSCEQNLNHDAMYWYRQDPGQGLRLIYYSQIVNDFQKGDIAEGYSVSREKKESFPLTVTSAQKNPTAFYLCASSLSGSGSDTQYFGPGTRLTVL.

Many counts were recorded for this clonotype. V usage is TRBV24-1 and J usage is TRBJ2-1, with a possible D match to TRBD1 (5 bases). Trimming cost V 5 bases and J 0 bases, with 22 bases left between them. The CDR3 runs 19 residues. CDR1 is KGHDR and CDR2 is SFDVKD in the germline V gene. The CDR3 nucleotides are TGTGCCACCAGTGCCCTCAGGGTGGGTAGGGGCAGCTCCTACAATGAGCAGTTCTTC. Amino acids: CATSALRVGRGSSYNEQFF.

This clonotype was found many times. CDR3 region: CASSLYTGARSTDTQYF. CDR3 sequence (DNA): TGTGCCAGCAGTCTTTATACCGGGGCTCGGAGCACAGATACGCAGTATTTT. The chain couples TRBV27 to TRBJ2-3; TRBD1 or TRBD2 may be the D gene (5 bases each). There are 17 residues in the CDR3. Germline-derived CDR1 and CDR2 are MNHEY and SMNVEV (reference sequence). The V and J ends lost 5 bases and 0 bases respectively, with 18 bases between them.

This clonotype has a count of ten or more. This CDR3 reads CASRTRATPYEQYF. CDR3 DNA: TGTGCCAGCAGGACAAGGGCGACCCCCTACGAGCAGTACTTC. The chain recombines TRBV27 with TRBJ2-7; D unclear. The germline gives CDR1 MNHEY, CDR2 SMNVEV (reference sequence). The CDR3 extends over 14 amino acids. Between the trimmed V and J ends, which lost 6 bases and 2 bases, there was a span of 14 bases.

This clonotype has at least ten counts. The V and J genes are TRBV6-1 and TRBJ2-1; D call uncertain. The CDR3 contains 14 residues. Germline CDR1 MNHNS, CDR2 SASEGT. Trimming removed 6 bases from V and 5 bases from J, with 14 bases in between. This CDR3 is CASRLRQPDNEQFF. The DNA of the CDR3 is TGTGCCAGCAGACTACGGCAGCCCGACAATGAGCAGTTCTTC.

In this sample, this clonotype turned up many times. The chain links TRBV19 to TRBJ1-5; 9 positions agree with TRBD1. CDR3 length: 15 residues. V lost 11 bases to trimming and J lost 0 bases; unmatched junction nucleotides: 8. The germline V gene has CDR1 LNHDA and CDR2 SQIVND (reference sequence). CDR3 loop: CASKDRGYSNQPQHF. In nucleotides, the CDR3 is TGTGCCTCAAAGGACAGGGGCTATAGCAATCAGCCCCAGCATTTT.

This clonotype showed up many times. CDR3: CASTLGISPLHF. CDR3 in DNA: TGTGCCAGCACCCTAGGGATTTCACCCCTCCACTTT. The J gene is TRBJ1-6, the V gene TRBV12-3 or TRBV12-4; D gene unclear. The V end lost 7 bases, the J end lost 9 bases, and 10 bases lay between the germline ends. The CDR3 covers 12 residues.

This clonotype was picked up many times. The J gene is TRBJ2-2, the V gene TRBV24-1; the match to TRBD2 covers 9 bases. This CDR3 spans 17 amino acids. Unmatched junction bases numbered 3, after V lost 1 base and J lost 1 base. The germline gives CDR1 KGHDR, CDR2 SFDVKD. The CDR3 DNA reads as TGTGCCACCAGTGATTTAGGGCGGGAGGGGAACACCGGGGAGCTGTTTTTT. Translated, it gives CATSDLGREGNTGELFF.

This clonotype was seen repeatedly, ten times or more. This chain connects TRBV9 to TRBJ2-5, with TRBD2 matching over 11 bases. Germline-derived CDR1 and CDR2 are SGDLS and YYNGEE. The CDR3 loop spans 15 amino acids. The V segment lost 4 bases and the J segment 4 bases; nucleotides outside the gene matches: 6. The DNA of the CDR3 is TGTGCCAGCAGCAGATCCGGGACTAGCGGAGAGACCCAGTACTTC. Protein: CASSRSGTSGETQYF.

In this sample, this clonotype turned up many times. The chain is built from TRBV20-1 and TRBJ2-7, with D unclear. The CDR3 runs to 13 residues. V shed 5 bases and J shed 6 bases, with 17 bases lying between them. Germline CDR1 and CDR2: DFQATT and SNEGSKA (reference sequence). In DNA, the CDR3 is TGCAGTGCTCAGGCCGTGGGGAACGGCGAGCAGTACTTC. Amino acids: CSAQAVGNGEQYF.

The table lists this clonotype with many counts. The chain uses TRBV28 and TRBJ2-3; 9 bases align to TRBD1. This CDR3 has 15 amino acids. The ends lost 6 bases at V and 2 bases at J; junction bases unmatched: 6. Germline CDR1 reads MDHEN; CDR2 reads SYDVKM. CDR3 DNA: TGTGCCAGCAGCTACAGGGGGCAAAACACAGATACGCAGTATTTT. Its translation: CASSYRGQNTDTQYF.

The V call is TRBV11-2, the J call TRBJ2-3; D is ambiguous. V dropped 3 bases and J dropped 7 bases, with 17 bases sitting between them. Germline V lookup: CDR1 SGHAT, CDR2 FQNNGV. CDR3 length equals 15 residues. CDR3 protein: CASSLDPGSPYTQYF. The CDR3 DNA sequence: TGTGCCAGCAGCTTGGATCCCGGTAGTCCATATACGCAGTATTTT.

In its sample, this clonotype was seen many times. The CDR3 loop is CASSWRNEQYF. CDR3 coding DNA: TGTGCCAGCAGTTGGAGGAACGAGCAGTACTTC. This chain connects TRBV28 to TRBJ2-7, with D possibly being TRBD2 (5 bases). The V end lost 4 bases, the J end lost 5 bases, and 6 bases lay between the germline ends. In germline, CDR1 is MDHEN, CDR2 SYDVKM. This CDR3 region has 11 residues.

The chain uses TRBV20-1 and TRBJ2-2; possibly TRBD2 for D (5 bases). This CDR3 has 16 amino acids. V gave up 0 bases and J gave up 0 bases, with 11 bases separating them. Germline-derived CDR1 and CDR2 are DFQATT and SNEGSKA (reference sequence). The CDR3, as DNA: TGCAGTGCTAGAGATTTGCAGCGGCCGAACACCGGGGAGCTGTTTTTT. Translating gives CSARDLQRPNTGELFF.

The V call is TRBV19, the J call TRBJ2-3; TRBD2 aligns across 10 bases. There are 16 residues in the CDR3. Germline-derived CDR1 and CDR2 are LNHDA and SQIVND (reference sequence). V gave up 6 bases and J gave up 0 bases; unmatched junction bases: 6. CDR3 amino acids: CASRPGLATSTDTQYF. The CDR3, as DNA: TGTGCCAGTAGGCCGGGACTAGCGACTAGCACAGATACGCAGTATTTT.

There are many counts of this clonotype. Here the CDR3 DNA reads TGTGCCTGGAGTCTGGGGGATAACGGCTACACCTTC. This sequence encodes CAWSLGDNGYTF. J is TRBJ1-2 and V is TRBV30; possibly TRBD1 for D (5 bases). CDR1 and CDR2 (germline): GTSNPN, SVGIG (reference sequence). This CDR3 has 12 residues. V shed 2 bases and J shed 8 bases, with 12 bases lying between them.

The chain is built from TRBV3-1 and TRBJ1-2; 8 bases agree with TRBD1. Germline V CDR1 and CDR2: LGHDT, YNNKEL (reference sequence). This CDR3 has 14 amino acids. The V segment lost 2 bases and the J segment 7 bases; nucleotides outside the gene matches: 6. CDR3 protein: CASSQRTGNAGYTF. The CDR3 region has the DNA TGTGCCAGCAGCCAACGGACAGGGAATGCTGGCTACACCTTC.

As regards this clonotype: A far larger clone is just one base off, so this is likely a read error. The chain employs TRBV12-3 or TRBV12-4 and TRBJ2-7, with D perhaps assigned TRBD1 or TRBD2 (6 bases each). V lost 2 bases, J lost 7 bases, and 15 bases lay in between. The CDR3 consists of 14 residues. CDR3 bases: TGTGCCAGCAGTTTAAAGGGGGGCGGCAATGAGCAGTACTTC. This translates into CASSLKGGGNEQYF.